The TCR beta chain under discussion was sequenced for a study of blood T cell repertoires in COVID-19. Looking at the study overall: PBMCs, B-cell-depleted T cells, or T cells provided the cDNA or gDNA that made up the material.

Study processing details: Reference gene primer amplification gave nucleated cell count estimates. This table comes from immunoSEQ multiplex PCR, and its TCRdb copy is limited to in-frame clones, with some not included. The DNA was the basis for D and trimming; V, J and clone size are from that table. This sample carries about 270,000 clones, approximately 85% of them seen once, and the ten largest clones take 0.8% to 1%. The germline V gene has CDR1 LNHDA and CDR2 SQIVND (reference sequence). Trimming pared 9 bases from V and 4 bases from J, leaving 18 bases between. The length of the CDR3 is 14 residues. Cohort allocation depended upon clinical history that participants reported. Cohort 3 donors were reported recovered after two negative PCRs, clearance, or symptom resolution.

Material for sequencing was PBMCs or T cells enriched from blood (not recorded which). The clonotype originates from a woman in her twenties or thirties who had recovered from COVID-19. The chain employs TRBV19 and TRBJ1-2; no clear D gene. The chain's CDR3 is CARVERERFYGYTF. The CDR3 coding sequence is TGTGCCAGAGTAGAGCGGGAGCGTTTCTATGGCTACACCTTC.